The 10 T cell receptor beta chains listed next were all sequenced from one sample in a study of shared clonotypes between healthy human individuals. CD45RO-negative cells were positively selected for CCR7, leaving out terminally differentiated effector memory CD45RA+ cells. Sequencing used immunoSEQ multiplex PCR; TCRdb keeps in-frame clones, though not all of them. The repertoire holds a few hundred thousand clones, with less than 97% as singletons. Sequencing was done on a sample of naive CD8+ T cells sorted from blood. The source of these receptors is a woman in her twenties or thirties in good health.

Only one count was recorded for this clone. This rearrangement joins TRBV2 to TRBJ2-1; weak D call: TRBD2 (6 bases). The CDR3 runs to 16 residues. Trimming removed 3 bases from V and 6 bases from J, with 18 bases in between. Germline V lookup: CDR1 SNHLY, CDR2 FYNNEI. Written as DNA, the CDR3 is TGTGCCAGCAGTGAGACGTGGAGGGAGGTGGGCAATGAGCAGTTCTTC. Translating it yields CASSETWREVGNEQFF.

This chain links TRBV7-9 with TRBJ2-5, with 10 bases matching TRBD1. The CDR3 length is 16 residues. Germline CDR1 is SEHNR and CDR2 is FQNEAQ (reference sequence). Losses at the gene ends were 5 bases for V and 5 bases for J; bases not matched to a gene: 11. The CDR3 DNA sequence: TGTGCCAGCAGCACTACTCGGGACAGGGGCAGCGAGACCCAGTACTTC. Translation: CASSTTRDRGSETQYF.

V gene TRBV28 combines with J gene TRBJ2-7, with 14 bases identical to TRBD2. This CDR3 is built from 15 residues. Trimming cost V 5 bases and J 7 bases; bases outside gene matches: 7. From germline, CDR1 is MDHEN and CDR2 SYDVKM. The DNA of the CDR3 is TGTGCCAGCAGTCCTGCGGGACTAGCGGGAGTAGAGCAGTACTTC. Translated: CASSPAGLAGVEQYF.

This sequence joins TRBV5-4 and TRBJ2-1; D possibly corresponds to TRBD2 (6 bases). Germline V gene data show CDR1 as SGHNT and CDR2 as YYREEE (reference sequence). The CDR3 length is 15 residues. V gave up 2 bases and J gave up 6 bases, with 15 bases separating them. In DNA, the CDR3 is TGTGCCAGCAGCTTTTTAAGAGAGGGAGGCAATGAGCAGTTCTTC. Translation gives CASSFLREGGNEQFF.

This clone has a handful of counts. Other DNA sequences in the sample encode the same CDR3. The chain joins TRBV28 to TRBJ2-3, with D unresolved. V was clipped by 3 bases and J by 6 bases, with 4 bases between them. From germline, CDR1 is MDHEN and CDR2 SYDVKM. The CDR3 sequence is 11 residues long. CDR3 protein: CASSFADTQYF. In DNA form, the CDR3 reads TGTGCCAGCAGTTTTGCGGATACGCAGTATTTT.

This clone was observed once. This may be a read error, as it is one base from a much larger clone. At the DNA level, this CDR3 is encoded by other sequences in the same sample as well. The rearrangement uses TRBV5-6 and TRBJ2-7; D not resolved. The CDR3 covers 13 residues. Germline V gives CDR1 SGHDT, CDR2 YYEEEE. The V end lost 2 bases, the J end lost 1 base, and 7 bases lay between the germline ends. The CDR3 loop is CASSFGGSYEQYF. CDR3 in DNA: TGTGCCAGCAGCTTCGGTGGGTCCTACGAGCAGTACTTC.

The chain links TRBV7-8 to TRBJ1-3; unclear D gene. V dropped 3 bases and J dropped 0 bases, with 12 bases sitting between them. Germline values: CDR1 SGHVS, CDR2 FQNEAQ. The CDR3 is 16 residues long. CDR3 loop: CASSLGPGLSGNTIYF. The CDR3 DNA is TGTGCCAGCAGCTTGGGCCCAGGTCTCTCTGGAAACACCATATATTTT. Looking up the rest from reference TRBV7-8 and TRBJ1-3 gives the full variable domain: GAGVSQSPRYKVAKRGQDVALRCDPISGHVSLFWYQQALGQGPEFLTYFQNEAQLDKSGLPSDRFFAERPEGSVSTLKIQRTQQEDSAVYLCASSLGPGLSGNTIYFGEGSWLTVV.

The rearrangement joins TRBV7-9 to TRBJ2-7, with D perhaps matching TRBD1 or TRBD2 (5 bases each). The CDR3 is 15 residues long. From germline, CDR1 is SEHNR and CDR2 FQNEAQ (reference sequence). Between the trimmed V and J ends, which lost 1 base and 0 bases, there was a span of 10 bases. CDR3 in amino acids: CASSLGGRSSYEQYF. The CDR3 coding sequence is TGTGCCAGCAGCTTAGGGGGACGTAGCTCCTACGAGCAGTACTTC. Filled out from reference TRBV7-9 and TRBJ2-7, the complete variable domain reads DTGVSQNPRHKITKRGQNVTFRCDPISEHNRLYWYRQTLGQGPEFLTYFQNEAQLEKSRLLSDRFSAERPKGSFSTLEIQRTEQGDSAMYLCASSLGGRSSYEQYFGPGTRLTVT.

This clone was picked up one time. This chain's CDR3 is CASSLKEITSGRPADTQYF. For the CDR3, the DNA is TGTGCCAGCAGTTTGAAGGAAATAACTAGCGGGAGACCCGCAGATACGCAGTATTTT. The chain is built from TRBV28 and TRBJ2-3; TRBD2 aligns across 11 bases. The CDR3 is 19 amino acids. V lost 3 bases, J lost 4 bases, and 15 bases stayed unmatched. Germline CDR1 MDHEN, CDR2 SYDVKM.

The chain carries TRBV28 and TRBJ2-7; TRBD2 matches 7 bases. Germline V gives CDR1 MDHEN, CDR2 SYDVKM. CDR3 length: 14 residues. After removal of 10 bases from V and 3 bases from J, the junction contained 12 bases not matched to a gene. The CDR3 DNA is TGTGCCACCCTGGACGCGGGGGAGAACTACGAGCAGTACTTC. Translation gives CATLDAGENYEQYF.